This T cell receptor (beta chain) was captured in a study of identical twins. Each CDR3 protein is one row after TCRdb ran MiXCR on the 5' RACE reads. The data contain over 500,000 distinct CDR3 sequences, 22% of them singletons. The sample holds a few counts of this clonotype. Germline V gene data show CDR1 as SGHRS and CDR2 as YFSETQ. The CDR3 is 13 residues long. V lost 1 base and J 3 bases, leaving 5 bases between the germline ends. In addition, the sample was reused for a study of T cells expressing NK-cell markers. From that paper: HCMV specificity of the expanded NKG2C+ T cell clones stayed unclear.

This chain uses TRBV5-1 with TRBJ1-5; no definite D call. The clonotype was recovered from a woman in her late teens or twenties in good health. Material for sequencing was CD4+ T cells sorted from blood. The CDR3 nucleotides read TGCGCCAGCAGCTTGATCCCCAATCAGCCCCAGCATTTT. Translating gives CASSLIPNQPQHF.